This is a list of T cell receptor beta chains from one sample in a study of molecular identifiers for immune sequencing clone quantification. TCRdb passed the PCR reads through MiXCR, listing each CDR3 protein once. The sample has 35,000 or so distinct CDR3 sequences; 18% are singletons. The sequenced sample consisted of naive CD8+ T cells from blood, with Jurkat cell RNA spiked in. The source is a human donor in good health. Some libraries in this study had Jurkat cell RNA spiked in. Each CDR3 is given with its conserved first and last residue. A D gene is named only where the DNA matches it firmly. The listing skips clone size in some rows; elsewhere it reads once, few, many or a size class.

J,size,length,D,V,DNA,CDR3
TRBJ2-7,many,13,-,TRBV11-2,TGTGCCAGCAGCTTAGATGTGGGGGCTGAGCAGTACTTC,CASSLDVGAEQYF
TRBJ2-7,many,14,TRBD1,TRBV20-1,TGCAGTGACCATGACCGGGACAGTAACTACGAGCAGTACTTC,CSDHDRDSNYEQYF
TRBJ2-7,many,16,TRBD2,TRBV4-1,TGCGCCAGCAGCCACCCCCAGAGGGGAGGGAGTTACGAGCAGTACTTC,CASSHPQRGGSYEQYF
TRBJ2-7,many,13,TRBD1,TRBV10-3,TGTGCCATCAGTGACGCCAGGGGGTACGAGCAGTACTTC,CAISDARGYEQYF
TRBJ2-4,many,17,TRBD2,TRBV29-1,TGCAGCGTGGCCGGGACTAGTGTTTCAATAGCCAAAAACATTCAGTACTTC,CSVAGTSVSIAKNIQYF
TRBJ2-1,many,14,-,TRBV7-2,TGTGCCAGCGACCTTAGCGGAGCCTACAATGAGCAGTTCTTC,CASDLSGAYNEQFF
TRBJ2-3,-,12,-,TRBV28,TGTGCCAGCCGCCTGGGCACAGATACGCAGTATTTT,CASRLGTDTQYF
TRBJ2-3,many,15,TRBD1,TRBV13,TGTGCCAGCAGTATAACCGGACAGGGACAAGATACGCAGTATTTT,CASSITGQGQDTQYF
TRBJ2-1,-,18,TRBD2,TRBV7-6,TGTGCCAGCAGCTTATCGGGGGGGAGGGCCCGAAGTAGCAATGAGCAGTTCTTC,CASSLSGGRARSSNEQFF
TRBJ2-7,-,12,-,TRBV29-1,TGCAGCGTTGATCAGGGATCCTACGAGCAGTACTTC,CSVDQGSYEQYF
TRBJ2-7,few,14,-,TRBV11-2,TGTGCCAGCCATAAAGTCCAGGGACACTACGAGCAGTACTTC,CASHKVQGHYEQYF
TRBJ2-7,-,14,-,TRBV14,TGTGCCAGCGGCCAAGATGGTAGCATACACGGGCAGTACTTC,CASGQDGSIHGQYF
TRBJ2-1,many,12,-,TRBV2,TGTGCCAGCACTTCGACTAGTGATGAGCAGTTCTTC,CASTSTSDEQFF
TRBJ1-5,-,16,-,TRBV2,TGTGCCAGCAGTGGCATAGGGCCGTATAGCAATCAGCCCCAGCATTTT,CASSGIGPYSNQPQHF